The TCR beta chain described here comes from a study of blood T cell repertoires in COVID-19 (dated by TCRdb to the early 2020s). Context from the whole study: Samples covering the acute and convalescent phases of COVID-19 were provided by collaborators in the United States, Italy and Spain. The material from the prospective study consisted of cDNA or gDNA derived from T cells, B-cell-depleted T cells, or PBMCs. Deeply sampled blood TCRbeta repertoires from subjects exposed to, actively infected with, or recovered from COVID-19 were included in the dataset. The repertoires were released in a freely available public database meant as a resource for research on the immune response to SARS-CoV-2. The samples were drawn from the first 160 participants of the ongoing ImmuneRACE study and from roughly 1,300 subjects provided by 6 global collaborators. A de-identified subject ID, COVID-19 status, age in years and sex were almost always included in the sample metadata. Where available, HLA class I and class II types were obtained from metadata supplied by the sample provider rather than from assay-based typing.

The immunoSEQ Assay, a bias-controlled multiplex PCR, was used to amplify TCRbeta CDR3 regions from genomic DNA. For the original study's pipeline: Within the assay, amplification of reference gene primers was used to estimate how many nucleated cells each sample contained. To quantify the absolute abundance of each unique TCRbeta CDR3 rearrangement, sequence reads were collapsed and filtered. For each sample, productive Simpson clonality was calculated as the square root of Simpson's diversity index across productive rearrangements. Entries here come from immuneACCESS through TCRdb and include only in-frame sequences with V and J called. Some clones fail to appear in such tables; in the studies checked, an unresolved V gene covers under half of the shortfall, and the cause of the remainder is unknown. Clonal size and the V and J genes are those of that table, whereas D and trimming came from the DNA. The sample table holds hundreds of thousands of clones, of which 75% to 90% were seen once. Around 13% of the sample is in the top ten clones.

Summary of the overall study and its limitations: The quantity of clinical and demographic metadata differed by source and by participant and was supplied without curation.

As to this clone: The antigen it recognizes is unknown. The sample holds no much larger clone one base away, and base qualities are not on file.

V was cut back by 4 bases and J by 2 bases, leaving a gap of 23 bases between them. CDR1 SGHRS and CDR2 YFSETQ were looked up in the germline V gene. The CDR3 numbers 18 residues from cysteine through phenylalanine. CDR3 DNA only is kept here, 54 bases in frame from base 1. One collaborating source in Seattle enrolled patients while the patients were actively infected and followed the patients over time throughout the course of disease. The collaborating institutions used their own protocols to collect whole blood in K2EDTA tubes. Collaborator samples were shipped for TCRbeta analysis as frozen whole blood, isolated PBMCs, or DNA extracted from either sample type.

The sequenced sample was peripheral blood. The clonotype was recovered from a woman in her 70s with COVID-19, enrolled during active disease. The chain uses TRBV5-1 and TRBJ2-3; a tentative D match to TRBD1 spans 6 bases. The DNA sequence is as follows: TGCGCCAGCAGCCTAGATCCCCCCGGCCAGGGGTTCACAGATACGCAGTATTTT. Translated, it reads CASSLDPPGQGFTDTQYF.